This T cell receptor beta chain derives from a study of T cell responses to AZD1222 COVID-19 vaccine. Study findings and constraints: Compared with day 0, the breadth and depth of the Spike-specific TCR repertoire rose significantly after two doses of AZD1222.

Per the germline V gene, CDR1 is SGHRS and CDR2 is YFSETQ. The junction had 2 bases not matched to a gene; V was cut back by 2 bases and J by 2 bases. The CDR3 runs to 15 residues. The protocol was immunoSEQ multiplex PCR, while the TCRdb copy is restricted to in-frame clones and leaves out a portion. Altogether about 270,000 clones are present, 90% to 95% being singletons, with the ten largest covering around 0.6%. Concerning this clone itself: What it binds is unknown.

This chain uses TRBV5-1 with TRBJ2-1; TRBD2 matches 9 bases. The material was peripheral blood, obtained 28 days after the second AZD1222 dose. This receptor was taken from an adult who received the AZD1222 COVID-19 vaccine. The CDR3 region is CASSFGLATYNEQFF. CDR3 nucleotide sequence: TGCGCCAGCAGCTTTGGACTAGCGACCTACAATGAGCAGTTCTTC. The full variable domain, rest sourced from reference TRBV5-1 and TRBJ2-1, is KAGVTQTPRYLIKTRGQQVTLSCSPISGHRSVSWYQQTPGQGLQFLFEYFSETQRNKGNFPGRFSGRQFSNSRSEMNVSTLELGDSALYLCASSFGLATYNEQFFGPGTRLTVL.